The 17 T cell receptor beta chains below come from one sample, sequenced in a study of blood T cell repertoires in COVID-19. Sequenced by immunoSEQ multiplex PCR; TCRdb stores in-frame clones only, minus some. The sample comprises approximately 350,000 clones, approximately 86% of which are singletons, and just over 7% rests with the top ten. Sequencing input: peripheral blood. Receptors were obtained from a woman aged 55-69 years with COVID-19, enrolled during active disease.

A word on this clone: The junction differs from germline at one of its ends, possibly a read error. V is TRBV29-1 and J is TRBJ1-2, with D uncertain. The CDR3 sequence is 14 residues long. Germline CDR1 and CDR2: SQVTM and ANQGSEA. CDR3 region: CSVTRTGGIFPSYF. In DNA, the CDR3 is TGCAGCGTGACAAGGACGGGAGGCATCTTCCCGTCTTACTTC.

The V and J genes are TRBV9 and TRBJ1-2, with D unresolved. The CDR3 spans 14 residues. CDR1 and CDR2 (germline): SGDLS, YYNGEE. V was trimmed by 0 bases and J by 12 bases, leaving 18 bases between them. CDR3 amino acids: CASSVEATASADTF. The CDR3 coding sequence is TGTGCCAGCAGCGTAGAGGCGACGGCTTCTGCGGACACCTTC.

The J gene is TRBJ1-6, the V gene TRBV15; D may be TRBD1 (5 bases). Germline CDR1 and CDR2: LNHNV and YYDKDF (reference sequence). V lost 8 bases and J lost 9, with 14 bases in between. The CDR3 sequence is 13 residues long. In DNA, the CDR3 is TGTGCCACCTGCGGGACCTGGGGTTCACCCCTCCACTTT. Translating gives CATCGTWGSPLHF.

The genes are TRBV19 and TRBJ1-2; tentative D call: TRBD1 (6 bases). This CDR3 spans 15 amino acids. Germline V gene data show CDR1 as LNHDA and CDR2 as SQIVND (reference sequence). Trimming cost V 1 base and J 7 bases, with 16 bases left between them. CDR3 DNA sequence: TGTGCCAGTAGTATAGCCACACAGGGAGGGGGTGGCTACACCTTC. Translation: CASSIATQGGGGYTF. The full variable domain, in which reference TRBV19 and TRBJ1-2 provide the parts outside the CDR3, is DGGITQSPKYLFRKEGQNVTLSCEQNLNHDAMYWYRQDPGQGLRLIYYSQIVNDFQKGDIAEGYSVSREKKESFPLTVTSAQKNPTAFYLCASSIATQGGGGYTFGSGTRLTVV.

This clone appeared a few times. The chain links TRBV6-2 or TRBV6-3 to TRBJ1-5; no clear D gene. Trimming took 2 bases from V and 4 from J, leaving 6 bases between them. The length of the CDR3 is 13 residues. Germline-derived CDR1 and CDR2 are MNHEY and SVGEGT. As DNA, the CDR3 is TGTGCCAGCAGTTACCGCCAGAATCAGCCCCAGCATTTT. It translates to CASSYRQNQPQHF.

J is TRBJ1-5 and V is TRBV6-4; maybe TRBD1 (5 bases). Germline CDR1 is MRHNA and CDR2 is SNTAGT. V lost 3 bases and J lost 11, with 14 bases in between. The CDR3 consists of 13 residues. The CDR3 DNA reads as TGTGCCAGCAGTGAAGGGTTCGGACAATCCCAGCATTTT. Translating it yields CASSEGFGQSQHF.

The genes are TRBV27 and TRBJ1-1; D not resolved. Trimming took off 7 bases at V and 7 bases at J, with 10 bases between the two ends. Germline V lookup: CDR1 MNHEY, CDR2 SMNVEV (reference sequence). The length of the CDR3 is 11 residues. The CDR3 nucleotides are TGTGCCAGCATAGAGAGGGATGAAGCTTTCTTT. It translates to CASIERDEAFF.

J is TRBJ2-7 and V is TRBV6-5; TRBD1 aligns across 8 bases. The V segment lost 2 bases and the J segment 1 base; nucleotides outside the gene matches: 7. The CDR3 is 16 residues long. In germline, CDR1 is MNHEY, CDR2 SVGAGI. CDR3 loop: CASSYTGGRQSYEQYF. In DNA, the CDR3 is TGTGCCAGCAGTTACACAGGGGGGAGGCAATCCTACGAGCAGTACTTC.

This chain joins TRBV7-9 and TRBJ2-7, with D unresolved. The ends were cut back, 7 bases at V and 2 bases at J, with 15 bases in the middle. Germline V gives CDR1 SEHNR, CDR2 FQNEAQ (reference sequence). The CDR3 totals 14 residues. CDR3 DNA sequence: TGTGCCAGCACGCCGGATAGCCCAACCTACGAGCAGTACTTC. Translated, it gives CASTPDSPTYEQYF.

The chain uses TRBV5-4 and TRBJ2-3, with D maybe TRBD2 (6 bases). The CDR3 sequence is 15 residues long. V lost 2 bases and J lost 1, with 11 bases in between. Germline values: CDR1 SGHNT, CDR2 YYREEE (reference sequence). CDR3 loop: CASSLMEGRTDTQYF. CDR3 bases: TGTGCCAGCAGCTTAATGGAGGGCCGCACAGATACGCAGTATTTT.

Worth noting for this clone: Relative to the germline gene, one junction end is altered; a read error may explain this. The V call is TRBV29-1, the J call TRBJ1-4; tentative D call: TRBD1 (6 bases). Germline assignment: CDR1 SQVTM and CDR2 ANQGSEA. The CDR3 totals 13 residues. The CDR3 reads CSVRTDRNEKLFF. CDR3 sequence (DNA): TGCAGCGTAAGGACAGACCGTAATGAAAAGCTGTTTTTT.

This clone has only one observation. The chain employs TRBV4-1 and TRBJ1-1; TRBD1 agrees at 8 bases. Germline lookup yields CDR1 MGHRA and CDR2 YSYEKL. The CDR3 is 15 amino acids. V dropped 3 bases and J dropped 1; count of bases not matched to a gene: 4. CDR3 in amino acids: CASSQRTGSNTEAFF. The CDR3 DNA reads TGCGCCAGCAGCCAGCGGACAGGGTCGAACACTGAAGCTTTCTTT.

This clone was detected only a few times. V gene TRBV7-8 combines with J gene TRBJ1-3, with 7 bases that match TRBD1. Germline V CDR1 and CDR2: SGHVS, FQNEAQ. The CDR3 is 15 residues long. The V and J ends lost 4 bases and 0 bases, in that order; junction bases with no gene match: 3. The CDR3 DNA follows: TGTGCCAGCAGCTGGACAGGCAGCTCTGGAAACACCATATATTTT. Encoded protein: CASSWTGSSGNTIYF.

The CDR3 nucleotides read TGTGCCAGCAGCTTAGTAGGGGTCCTAAATCAGCCCCAGCATTTT. Its translation: CASSLVGVLNQPQHF. The chain employs TRBV7-2 and TRBJ1-5, with D possibly being TRBD1 (5 bases). The germline CDR1 and CDR2 sequences are SGHTA and FQGNSA. The CDR3 covers 15 residues. Trimming left V 1 base short and J 4 bases short, with 11 bases between.

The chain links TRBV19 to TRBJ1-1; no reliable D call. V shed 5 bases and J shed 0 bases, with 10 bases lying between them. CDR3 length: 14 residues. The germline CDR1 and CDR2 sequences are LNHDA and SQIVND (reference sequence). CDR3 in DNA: TGTGCCAGTAGTCAAACAGCCATGAACACTGAAGCTTTCTTT. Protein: CASSQTAMNTEAFF.

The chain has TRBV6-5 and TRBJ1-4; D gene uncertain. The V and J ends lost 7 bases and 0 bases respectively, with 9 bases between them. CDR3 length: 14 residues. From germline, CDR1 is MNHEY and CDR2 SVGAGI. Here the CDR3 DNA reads TGTGCCAGCAACGGCGGAGCAACTAATGAAAAACTGTTTTTT. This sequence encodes CASNGGATNEKLFF.

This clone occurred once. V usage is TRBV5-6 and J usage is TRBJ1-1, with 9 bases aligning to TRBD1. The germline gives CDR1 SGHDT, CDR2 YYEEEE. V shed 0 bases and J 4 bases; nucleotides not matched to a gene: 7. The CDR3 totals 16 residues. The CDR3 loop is CASSLEQGASGTEAFF. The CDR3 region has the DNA TGTGCCAGCAGCTTGGAACAGGGGGCAAGTGGCACTGAAGCTTTCTTT. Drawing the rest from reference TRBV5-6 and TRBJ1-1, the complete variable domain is DAGVTQSPTHLIKTRGQQVTLRCSPKSGHDTVSWYQQALGQGPQFIFQYYEEEERQRGNFPDRFSGHQFPNYSSELNVNALLLGDSALYLCASSLEQGASGTEAFFGQGTRLTVV.